This T cell receptor beta chain appears in the sequencing data of a study of CD8+ T cells in alopecia areata. Across the study: Administration of oral tofacitinib to treated patients was at 5 to 10 mg twice daily. Study outcomes and limitations: Shared TCR sequences were less clear between patients than in mice, possibly partly from HLA diversity. Scalp repertoires also include resident alphabeta T cells from normal skin.

About this clone itself: No antigen is known for it.

As the sequencing template, cDNA was produced by extracting RNA and reverse transcribing it. Produced via immunoSEQ multiplex PCR; TCRdb's table is partial and in-frame only. The table records around 140,000 clones, more than 45% of them present only once. The CDR3 sequence is 15 residues long. The germline V gene encodes CDR1 SGHVS and CDR2 FNYEAQ. Trimming shortened V by 1 base and J by 4 bases, and 13 bases separated the two germline ends. Sequencing was performed on CD4+ T cells sorted from blood. The TCR comes from a human donor with alopecia areata. The J gene is TRBJ2-5, the V gene TRBV7-6, with D possibly matching TRBD1 (5 bases). CDR3 amino acids: CASSLVTGPSETQYF. As DNA, the CDR3 is TGTGCCAGCAGCTTAGTTACAGGACCTTCAGAGACCCAGTACTTC.